Presented here are 13 T cell receptor beta chains from one specimen sequenced in a study of CD8 T cells in Susac syndrome. Reverse transcription of about 0.45 to 1 ug RNA was performed with random hexamers. One entry per CDR3 protein results from TCRdb running MiXCR on the immunoSEQ multiplex PCR reads. The sample comprises 150,000 to 180,000 distinct CDR3 sequences, around 95% of which are singletons, and 0.15% to 0.2% rests with the top ten. Sequenced sample: CD4+ T cells from PBMCs. Receptors originate from a human donor with Susac syndrome.

A few counts support this clonotype. The chain employs TRBV5-1 and TRBJ1-1, with D hard to call. Trimming stripped 0 bases from V and 0 bases from J, with 6 bases between. This CDR3 contains 14 residues. In germline, CDR1 is SGHRS, CDR2 YFSETQ. CDR3: CASSLEYMNTEAFF. The CDR3 DNA reads TGCGCCAGCAGCTTGGAGTACATGAACACTGAAGCTTTCTTT.

V usage is TRBV12-3 or TRBV12-4 and J usage is TRBJ1-5; 7 positions agree with TRBD1. Losses at the gene ends were 5 bases for V and 2 bases for J; bases not matched to a gene: 6. This CDR3 is 15 amino acids long. DNA of the CDR3: TGTGCCAGCAGTGAGACAGGGAAGGGCAATCAGCCCCAGCATTTT. Amino acids: CASSETGKGNQPQHF.

The rearrangement links TRBV29-1 to TRBJ2-3, with D unresolved. The CDR3 runs to 13 residues. In germline, CDR1 is SQVTM, CDR2 ANQGSEA. V was trimmed by 3 bases and J by 8 bases, leaving 15 bases between them. In DNA form, the CDR3 reads TGCAGCGTTGAGGATTCGGCAGCCGGTACGCAGTATTTT. As protein: CSVEDSAAGTQYF.

The chain is built from TRBV29-1 and TRBJ2-3, with TRBD1 matching over 7 bases. With V trimmed by 8 bases and J by 7 bases, 15 bases remained unmatched. CDR1 SQVTM and CDR2 ANQGSEA come from the germline V gene. The CDR3 consists of 14 residues. CDR3 residues: CSFKGRGRENTQYF. The CDR3 nucleotides are TGCAGCTTCAAGGGCAGGGGGAGAGAGAATACGCAGTATTTT.

The V gene is TRBV25-1, the J gene TRBJ2-1, with a weak D call TRBD1 (6 bases). Trimming took off 5 bases at V and 0 bases at J, with 14 bases between the two ends. The CDR3 has 16 residues. Germline V CDR1 and CDR2: MGHDK, SYGVNS. CDR3 sequence: CASSLIQGDSYNEQFF. The CDR3 nucleotides read TGTGCCAGCAGTCTGATACAGGGAGACTCCTACAATGAGCAGTTCTTC.

This clonotype was picked up one time. The chain is built from TRBV5-1 and TRBJ2-5; TRBD2 aligns across 11 bases. Trimming took 0 bases from V and 2 from J; bases not matched to a gene: 3. The CDR3 length is 16 residues. The germline CDR1 and CDR2 sequences are SGHRS and YFSETQ. Here the CDR3 reads CASSLGGLAEQETQYF. CDR3 DNA sequence: TGCGCCAGCAGCTTGGGGGGACTAGCGGAACAAGAGACCCAGTACTTC.

The V call is TRBV20-1, the J call TRBJ1-2; TRBD1 matches at 7 bases. Germline assignment: CDR1 DFQATT and CDR2 SNEGSKA (reference sequence). Trimming at V came to 1 base and at J to 7 bases, leaving 15 bases not matched to a gene. The CDR3 length is 16 residues. CDR3 nucleotide sequence: TGCAGTGCTAGAGCCCGTCTCAGGGGGAAATGGAGTGGCTACACCTTC. Amino acid sequence: CSARARLRGKWSGYTF.

The V gene is TRBV11-2, the J gene TRBJ2-1; no clear D. Germline CDR1 and CDR2: SGHAT and FQNNGV. The CDR3 is made up of 15 amino acids. Trimming took 7 bases from V and 0 from J, leaving 13 bases between them. This chain's CDR3 is CASTPRISSYNEQFF. For the CDR3, the DNA is TGTGCCAGCACCCCTCGGATAAGCTCCTACAATGAGCAGTTCTTC.

This sequence joins TRBV18 and TRBJ2-2, with D tentatively TRBD2 (5 bases). Between the trimmed V and J ends, which lost 6 bases and 6 bases, there was a span of 11 bases. From germline, CDR1 is KGHSH and CDR2 LQKENI. The CDR3 runs to 13 residues. The CDR3 loop is CASSGMAPGELFF. Written as DNA, the CDR3 is TGTGCCAGCTCCGGGATGGCGCCCGGGGAGCTGTTTTTT. The whole variable domain, filled in from reference TRBV18 and TRBJ2-2, reads NAGVMQNPRHLVRRRGQEARLRCSPMKGHSHVYWYRQLPEEGLKFMVYLQKENIIDESGMPKERFSAEFPKEGPSILRIQQVVRGDSAAYFCASSGMAPGELFFGEGSRLTVL.

The genes are TRBV15 and TRBJ2-1; 9 bases fit TRBD1. The length of the CDR3 is 15 residues. The V and J ends lost 3 bases and 6 bases, in that order; junction bases with no gene match: 6. Germline CDR1 reads LNHNV; CDR2 reads YYDKDF (reference sequence). CDR3 DNA: TGTGCCACCAGCAGGGGGGGGACAGGGTTCAATGAGCAGTTCTTC. Protein sequence: CATSRGGTGFNEQFF.

Written as DNA, the CDR3 is TGTGCCAGCAGCTTAGCGGCGGGGGGGGAAGAGACCCAGTACTTC. Amino acids: CASSLAAGGEETQYF. J is TRBJ2-5 and V is TRBV7-2, with 9 bases lining up with TRBD2. The CDR3 is 15 residues long. Germline V gene lookup returns CDR1 SGHTA and CDR2 FQGNSA. The junction had 2 bases not matched to a gene; V was cut back by 0 bases and J by 3 bases. The full variable domain, with the rest looked up from reference TRBV7-2 and TRBJ2-5, is GAGVSQSPSNKVTEKGKDVELRCDPISGHTALYWYRQSLGQGLEFLIYFQGNSAPDKSGLPSDRFSAERTGGSVSTLTIQRTQQEDSAVYLCASSLAAGGEETQYFGPGTRLLVL.

This clonotype was recorded only once. This chain uses TRBV25-1 with TRBJ2-6; D is perhaps TRBD2 (5 bases). CDR1 is MGHDK, CDR2 SYGVNS, per germline. The ends were cut back, 8 bases at V and 2 bases at J, with 7 bases in the middle. CDR3 length equals 13 residues. The DNA of the CDR3 is TGTGCCAGCGGAGCGGCTGGGGCCAACGTCCTGACTTTC. Translated, it gives CASGAAGANVLTF.

The chain employs TRBV11-2 and TRBJ2-3; a weak D match, TRBD1 (5 bases). Germline V gene sequence: CDR1 SGHAT, CDR2 FQNNGV. Trimming removed 5 bases at V and 13 bases at J, with 13 bases between. CDR3 size: 11 residues. The CDR3 bases are TGTGCCAGCAGCCATGTTGAGACAGAGTATTTT. This encodes CASSHVETEYF.